The TCR beta chain under discussion was sequenced for a study of T cell responses to AZD1222 COVID-19 vaccine. Study-level findings and limits: Just five to seven people given AZD1222 tested seropositive at baseline. Regions 160-218 and 743-854 dominated among vaccine-associated CD4 TCRs spanning spike.

Repertoires were generated with immunoSEQ multiplex PCR, while TCRdb's copy carries only in-frame clones and drops some. The data contain fewer than 150,000 clones, under 85% of them singletons. Note on this clone: Its antigen is unidentified.

This CDR3 has 14 residues. The sequenced sample was peripheral blood, obtained on day 0 of AZD1222 vaccination. The clonotype originates from an adult in good health. This rearrangement joins TRBV21-1 to TRBJ1-3; the table gives TRBD1 as D, unverified against the DNA. TRBV21-1 is shown as a pseudogene. CDR3 DNA: TGTGCCAGCAGCAGGGGACAGTCGAGAAACACCATATATTTT. This sequence encodes CASSRGQSRNTIYF.